Following are 5 T cell receptor beta chains from one sample sequenced in a study of prognosis after radiotherapy for stage I lung cancer. With two-round multiplex PCR, TCR beta CDR3 sequences were amplified from genomic DNA. Primers specific to each TRBV and TRBJ gene were used in first-round PCR. TCRdb re-derived calls from the multiplex PCR reads in MiXCR, one entry per CDR3 protein. The repertoire has some 16,000 distinct CDR3 sequences, around 30% of them found once; the top ten carry about 33%. Sequenced here: PBMCs, sampled before or after stereotactic body radiation therapy (not recorded which). These receptors originate from a donor over 45 with non-small cell lung cancer.

In this sample, this clonotype turned up many times. The chain combines TRBV19 with TRBJ1-2, with D uncertain. V dropped 10 bases and J dropped 2 bases, with 17 bases sitting between them. Germline CDR1 LNHDA, CDR2 SQIVND (reference sequence). This CDR3 comprises 14 residues. The CDR3 spells CATARPGSNYGYTF. CDR3 coding DNA: TGTGCCACCGCCCGCCCCGGTTCAAACTATGGCTACACCTTC.

This clonotype has at least ten counts. The rearrangement uses TRBV11-2 and TRBJ1-1; D remains unclear. V dropped 5 bases and J dropped 4 bases, with 5 bases sitting between them. The CDR3 covers 11 residues. Germline V lookup: CDR1 SGHAT, CDR2 FQNNGV. CDR3 residues: CASSPFTEAFF. The CDR3 region has the DNA TGTGCCAGCAGCCCTTTCACTGAAGCTTTCTTT.

In its sample, this clonotype was seen many times. The chain couples TRBV20-1 to TRBJ1-1; 7 bases match TRBD1. The CDR3 totals 14 residues. Trimming removed 0 bases from V and 3 bases from J; junction bases left unmatched: 4. From germline, CDR1 is DFQATT and CDR2 SNEGSKA (reference sequence). Written as DNA, the CDR3 is TGCAGTGCTAGAGATCAGGGGGTGGACACTGAAGCTTTCTTT. Protein: CSARDQGVDTEAFF.

In the case of this clonotype: A far larger clone lies a single base away; this is likely a read error. The genes are TRBV6-1 and TRBJ2-7; 7 nucleotides line up with TRBD2. The germline V gene encodes CDR1 MNHNS and CDR2 SASEGT. The length of the CDR3 is 16 residues. With 2 bases clipped from V and 7 bases from J, the junction kept 14 bases outside the gene matches. The CDR3 loop reads CASSEFGRTPNNEQYF. The CDR3 nucleotides are TGTGCCAGCAGTGAATTCGGGAGGACCCCCAACAATGAGCAGTACTTC.

By sample share, this clonotype is medium-sized. The chain combines TRBV5-1 with TRBJ2-1; unclear D gene. The V and J ends lost 0 bases and 0 bases respectively, with 10 bases between them. In germline, CDR1 is SGHRS, CDR2 YFSETQ. The CDR3 is 16 residues long. The CDR3 nucleotides are TGCGCCAGCAGCTTGGTCGAGCTGAGCTCCTACAATGAGCAGTTCTTC. It codes for CASSLVELSSYNEQFF.